Listed below are T cell receptor beta chains from one sample, sequenced in a study of cytotoxic CD8 clonotypes in ibrutinib-treated CLL. Here immunoSEQ multiplex PCR was the method, and the copy in TCRdb shows in-frame clones only, minus some. In the table there are roughly 40,000 clones, 55% to 75% of which are singletons. The starting material was PBMCs, obtained after 12 months of ibrutinib treatment. The receptors come from a human donor with chronic lymphocytic leukemia. Both conserved end residues are part of each CDR3. The D gene is left open where the match is weak. Not all rows give a size; the values are once, few, many and, for expanded clones, a class.

J | D | V | size | DNA | CDR3
TRBJ2-2 | NA | TRBV27 | NA | TGTGCCAGCAGTTTATTTACTGGAACGAACACCGGGGAGCTGTTTTTT | CASSLFTGTNTGELFF
TRBJ2-1 | NA | TRBV4-3 | NA | TGCGCCAGCAGCCAAGCCGTCCCCGGGGTTGGGCCCTACAATGAGCAGTTCTTC | CASSQAVPGVGPYNEQFF
TRBJ2-3 | NA | TRBV11-2 | NA | TGTGCCAGCAGCTTAACAGATGCCATGACGAATACGCAGTATTTT | CASSLTDAMTNTQYF
TRBJ1-3 | TRBD1 | TRBV7-2 | NA | TGTGCCAGCAGCCCGGGGACAGTCTCTGGAAACACCATATATTTT | CASSPGTVSGNTIYF
TRBJ2-7 | NA | TRBV5-1 | NA | TGCGCCAGCAGCTTGCCCGGTGCGAAGGGTCAGCAGTACTTC | CASSLPGAKGQQYF
TRBJ2-1 | TRBD2 | TRBV18 | few | TGTGCCAGCTCACGGACTAGCGGGAGTTACAATGAGCAGTTCTTC | CASSRTSGSYNEQFF
TRBJ2-7 | TRBD1 | TRBV2 | once | TGTGCCAGCGGGACAGGGACCTACGAGCAGTACTTC | CASGTGTYEQYF
TRBJ1-1 | NA | TRBV5-6 | NA | TGTGCCAGCAGGACCCACCACACTGAAGCTTTCTTT | CASRTHHTEAFF
TRBJ2-1 | NA | TRBV7-6 | NA | TGTGCCAGCACCCCGGCCCTCCCTGAGCAGTTCTTC | CASTPALPEQFF
TRBJ2-1 | TRBD2 | TRBV10-1 | NA | TGCGCCAGCATGGCGGGAGGCCGTAATGAGCAGTTCTTC | CASMAGGRNEQFF
TRBJ2-5 | TRBD1 | TRBV6-5 | NA | TGTGCCAGCAGCGCCCCCGGGACAGAAGAGACCCAGTACTTC | CASSAPGTEETQYF
TRBJ1-2 | NA | TRBV28 | NA | TGTGCCAGCAGTACGCCGAAGGATGGCTACACCTTC | CASSTPKDGYTF
TRBJ1-1 | TRBD1 | TRBV2 | NA | TGTGCCAGCAGTGCGGGACAGGGCGGGACTGAAGCTTTCTTT | CASSAGQGGTEAFF
TRBJ2-5 | TRBD1 | TRBV7-8 | few | TGTGCCAGCAGCTTATTAGCCGGACAGGGGCGAGAGACCCAGTACTTC | CASSLLAGQGRETQYF
TRBJ2-3 | NA | TRBV7-8 | once | TGTGCCAGCAGCTTAGGGGGGAGAGATACGCAGTATTTT | CASSLGGRDTQYF
TRBJ2-1 | NA | TRBV21-1 | NA | TGTGCCAGCAGCAAACTACGCGGGGTGGTGTATGAGCAGTTCTTC | CASSKLRGVVYEQFF
TRBJ1-4 | TRBD1 | TRBV9 | NA | TGTGCCAGCAGCGGGGGACAGGGGGCAGGAGAAAAACTGTTTTTT | CASSGGQGAGEKLFF
TRBJ2-7 | TRBD2 | TRBV7-9 | NA | TGTGCCAGCAGCCCCGGATTAAGCGGGAGCTACGAGCAGTACTTC | CASSPGLSGSYEQYF
TRBJ2-3 | NA | TRBV7-9 | NA | TGTGCCAGCAGTTCAAGCACAGATACGCAGTATTTT | CASSSSTDTQYF
TRBJ1-2 | NA | TRBV6-6 | NA | TGTGCCAGCAGTTACGCAGGGTTCTTACACACCTTC | CASSYAGFLHTF
TRBJ2-1 | NA | TRBV19 | few | TGTGCCAGTAGTATAGCCCTAGCGACCACCCGATTTGAGCAGTTCTTC | CASSIALATTRFEQFF
TRBJ2-1 | NA | TRBV5-4 | NA | TGTGCCAGCAGCTTGGGGGCTAGTATTAGCTACAATGAGCAGTTCTTC | CASSLGASISYNEQFF
TRBJ1-3 | TRBD1 | TRBV5-1 | NA | TGCGCCAGCAGCCCAGGGGGGTCTGGAAACACCATATATTTT | CASSPGGSGNTIYF
TRBJ2-7 | NA | TRBV6-5 | NA | TGTGCCAGCAGTACACCGGGCCTTTACGAGCAGTACTTC | CASSTPGLYEQYF
TRBJ2-7 | TRBD2 | TRBV6-6 | once | TGTGCCACCACTAAGCGGGAGGCACCCTACGAGCAGTACTTC | CATTKREAPYEQYF
TRBJ2-2 | TRBD1 | TRBV18 | NA | TGTGCCAGCTCGCCCTACAGGGGAAACACCGGGGAGCTGTTTTTT | CASSPYRGNTGELFF
TRBJ2-3 | TRBD2 | TRBV11-2 | NA | TGTGCCAGCAGCTTACTAGCGGGAGGCCCCACAGATACGCAGTATTTT | CASSLLAGGPTDTQYF
TRBJ2-1 | TRBD2 | TRBV19 | NA | TGTGCCAGTAGTACAATGTCTAGCGGGAGGGCCGTCTATGAGCAGTTCTTC | CASSTMSSGRAVYEQFF
TRBJ2-5 | TRBD1 | TRBV30 | NA | TGTGCCTGGAGTCTGGTGGCAGGGGGAGAGACCCAGTACTTC | CAWSLVAGGETQYF
TRBJ1-1 | TRBD1 | TRBV28 | few | TGTGCCAGCAGGACACCGACAGGGGGCAGGGGCACTGAAGCTTTCTTT | CASRTPTGGRGTEAFF
TRBJ1-2 | NA | TRBV7-9 | NA | TGTGCCAGCAGCTTAGACCCTGCAAGGACGTCTCGATATGGCTACACCTTC | CASSLDPARTSRYGYTF
TRBJ1-5 | NA | TRBV28 | NA | TGTGCCAGCAGTATAAGGGCAGGGTATCAGCAGCCCCAGCATTTT | CASSIRAGYQQPQHF
TRBJ2-2 | NA | TRBV21-1 | NA | TGTGCCAGCAGCTCCCCCGGTCAAAACACCGGGGAGCTGTTTTTT | CASSSPGQNTGELFF
TRBJ1-2 | NA | TRBV6-5 | NA | TGTGCCAGCAGCCGAAACGGGATTAACTATGGCTACACCTTC | CASSRNGINYGYTF
TRBJ2-2 | TRBD2 | TRBV9 | few | TGTGCCAGCAGCGTAGCACTAGCGGAGAACACCGGGGAGCTGTTTTTT | CASSVALAENTGELFF
TRBJ2-2 | NA | TRBV6-1 | NA | TGTGCCAGCAGTGCGAACAGGGGGGGCACCGGGGAGCTGTTTTTT | CASSANRGGTGELFF
TRBJ2-1 | TRBD2 | TRBV5-1 | NA | TGCGCCAGCAGCCAGGGATTAGCGGGAGTAAAGACCAATGAGCAGTTCTTC | CASSQGLAGVKTNEQFF
TRBJ1-2 | NA | TRBV30 | NA | TGTGCCTGGAGTGTACCGGGACGGTTTGGTTATGGCTACACCTTC | CAWSVPGRFGYGYTF
TRBJ2-7 | TRBD1 | TRBV11-2 | NA | TGTGCCAGCAGCCGGACAGGGGGCAACGAGCAGTACTTC | CASSRTGGNEQYF
TRBJ1-5 | NA | TRBV7-9 | NA | TGTGCCAGCAGCTTAGGAACTCCCGGGCTTACGGGCAATCAGCCCCAGCATTTT | CASSLGTPGLTGNQPQHF
TRBJ2-7 | NA | TRBV6-5 | NA | TGTGCCAGCAGGTCTTGGCAGACCTACGAGCAGTACTTC | CASRSWQTYEQYF
TRBJ2-7 | TRBD2 | TRBV9 | NA | TGTGCCAGCAGCGTAGGGGGAGGGCCTCTTGAAGAGCAGTACTTC | CASSVGGGPLEEQYF
TRBJ2-5 | TRBD2 | TRBV7-9 | few | TGTGCCAGCAGCTCGACTAGCGCCAACCAAGAGACCCAGTACTTC | CASSSTSANQETQYF
TRBJ1-5 | TRBD1 | TRBV5-6 | NA | TGTGCCAGCAGCTTGGGGGACAGGGGCAGCTGGCAGCCCCAGCATTTT | CASSLGDRGSWQPQHF
TRBJ2-1 | NA | TRBV4-1 | NA | TGCGCCAGCAGCCGGTCGTGGGATGAGCAGTTCTTC | CASSRSWDEQFF
TRBJ2-1 | NA | TRBV9 | NA | TGTGCCAGCAGCCCCGACGGTAACGGGGGCTACAATGAGCAGTTCTTC | CASSPDGNGGYNEQFF
TRBJ1-1 | NA | TRBV6-6 | NA | TGTGCCAGCAGTTACGGATGGGGTGGAGGCGCTGAAGCTTTCTTT | CASSYGWGGGAEAFF
TRBJ1-1 | NA | TRBV19 | NA | TGTGCCAGTAGTGCTAGATTTCGGACTGAAGCTTTCTTT | CASSARFRTEAFF
TRBJ2-2 | TRBD2 | TRBV6-4 | few | TGTGCCAGCAGTAGGACTAGCGGGAGAGGGGCGAACACCGGGGAGCTGTTTTTT | CASSRTSGRGANTGELFF
TRBJ2-1 | NA | TRBV28 | NA | TGTGCCAGCAGCAAGAGACCCCCGGGGTACAATGAGCAGTTCTTC | CASSKRPPGYNEQFF
TRBJ2-2 | NA | TRBV18 | few | TGTGCCAGCTCACTTTCTAACACCGGGGAGCTGTTTTTT | CASSLSNTGELFF
TRBJ2-6 | NA | TRBV5-4 | NA | TGTGCCAGCAGCGTGGGTGAGGCCAACGTCCTGACTTTC | CASSVGEANVLTF
TRBJ2-3 | TRBD2 | TRBV10-2 | NA | TGCGCCAGCAGTGACGGACTAGCGAGTGGCACAGATACGCAGTATTTT | CASSDGLASGTDTQYF
TRBJ1-5 | TRBD1 | TRBV5-1 | few | TGCGCCAGCAGCCCTGGACAGGGGGGTGATCAGCCCCAGCATTTT | CASSPGQGGDQPQHF
TRBJ2-5 | TRBD2 | TRBV30 | once | TGTGCCTGGAGTGGCGGGAGGGCCGGGGAGACCCAGTACTTC | CAWSGGRAGETQYF
TRBJ1-3 | NA | TRBV19 | NA | TGTGCCAGTACCCCAACGGAGGTCTTCTCTGGAAACACCATATATTTT | CASTPTEVFSGNTIYF
TRBJ2-3 | NA | TRBV4-3 | NA | TGCGCCAGCAGCCAAGAAGCCAGGGGCCCAGATACGCAGTATTTT | CASSQEARGPDTQYF
TRBJ2-6 | NA | TRBV4-3 | NA | TGCGCCAGCAGCCAAGAGAGGGGTACAGGGGCCAACGTCCTGACTTTC | CASSQERGTGANVLTF
TRBJ2-3 | TRBD2 | TRBV11-3 | NA | TGTGCCAGCAGCTTGACTAGCGGGAGTTTAGATACGCAGTATTTT | CASSLTSGSLDTQYF